This T cell receptor beta chain was captured in a study of human T cells and chemical hapten exposure. Individual cDNA molecules in this library carried unique molecular identifiers. MiXCR, applied by TCRdb to the 5' RACE reads, yields one record per CDR3 protein. Of 75,000 or so distinct CDR3 sequences in the sample, more than 15% were seen once. This clonotype was seen a handful of times. This CDR3 contains 15 residues. Trimming removed 2 bases at V and 2 bases at J, with 9 bases between. Germline V gene data show CDR1 as SNHLY and CDR2 as FYNNEI. Extraction of total RNA was performed on unfractionated whole blood.

The clonotype comes from a female donor in good health. The rearrangement joins TRBV2 to TRBJ1-4; no clear D gene. The CDR3 bases are TGTGCCAGCAGTGAATTAAGGGCTACTAATGAAAAACTGTTTTTT. Translation: CASSELRATNEKLFF.